This T cell receptor beta chain was observed in a study of blood T cells in healthy people across ages. V was trimmed by 3 bases and J by 0 bases, leaving 9 bases between them. The CDR3 has 16 residues. CDR1 is ENHRY and CDR2 is SYGVKD in the germline V gene. The authors ran a second PCR of about 7 to 12 cycles using a sample-barcoded 5' primer and a J-beta primer mix. TCRdb re-called the 5' RACE reads with MiXCR, one entry per CDR3 protein. Of 1.5 million to 2 million distinct CDR3 sequences in the sample, approximately 30% are singletons; the top ten hold 6.5% to 8.5%. Sequencing was performed on blood. The rearrangement links TRBV10-3 to TRBJ1-6; a possible D gene is TRBD1 (5 bases). The receptor's source is a woman aged 25 to 39 in good health. This chain's CDR3 is CAISDDRSSYNSPLHF. DNA of the CDR3: TGTGCCATCAGTGATGACAGAAGCTCCTATAATTCACCCCTCCACTTT.